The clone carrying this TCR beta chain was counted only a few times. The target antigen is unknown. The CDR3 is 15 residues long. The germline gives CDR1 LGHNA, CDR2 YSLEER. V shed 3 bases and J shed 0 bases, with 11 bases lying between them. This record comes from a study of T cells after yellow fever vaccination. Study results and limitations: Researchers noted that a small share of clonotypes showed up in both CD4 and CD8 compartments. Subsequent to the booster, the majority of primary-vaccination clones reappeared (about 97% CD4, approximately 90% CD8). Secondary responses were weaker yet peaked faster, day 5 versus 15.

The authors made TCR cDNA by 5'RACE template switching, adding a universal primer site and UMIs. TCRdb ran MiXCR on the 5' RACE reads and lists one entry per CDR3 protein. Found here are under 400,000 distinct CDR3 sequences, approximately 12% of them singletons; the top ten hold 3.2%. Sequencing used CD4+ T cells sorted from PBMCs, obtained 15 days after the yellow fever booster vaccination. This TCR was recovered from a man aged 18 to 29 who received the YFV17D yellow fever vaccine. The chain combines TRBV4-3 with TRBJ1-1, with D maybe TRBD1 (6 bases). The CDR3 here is CASSQGTGMNTEAFF. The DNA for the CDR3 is TGCGCCAGCAGCCAGGGCACAGGGATGAACACTGAAGCTTTCTTT.